The clone carrying this T cell receptor beta chain was recorded many times. The target antigen is unknown. CDR3 length equals 14 residues. V lost 5 bases, J lost 0 bases, and 4 bases stayed unmatched. Germline assignment: CDR1 SGHTA and CDR2 FQGNSA. The method for making cDNA was 5'RACE, and it used 10-nucleotide random UMIs. TCRdb ran MiXCR on the 5' RACE reads and lists one entry per CDR3 protein. Among about 53,000 distinct CDR3 sequences listed, approximately 15% were seen once. The source of the sample is a study of neurological immune-mediated disorders. General study results and limits: Subjects shared no identical expanded-clone CDR3 amino acid sequences, suggesting private TCR-beta repertoires in all groups.

A blood bank in Maryland, USA, provided the volunteers who served as healthy controls. The unsorted libraries were produced from 2 million PBMCs held at -80 C. The gene calls are TRBV7-2 and TRBJ2-7; 7 nucleotides agree with TRBD1. The sequence was collected from a man aged 55 to 70 in good health. What was sequenced was PBMCs. As DNA, the CDR3 is TGTGCCAGCAGCCTCGGGACAGCCTCCTACGAGCAGTACTTC. It codes for CASSLGTASYEQYF.